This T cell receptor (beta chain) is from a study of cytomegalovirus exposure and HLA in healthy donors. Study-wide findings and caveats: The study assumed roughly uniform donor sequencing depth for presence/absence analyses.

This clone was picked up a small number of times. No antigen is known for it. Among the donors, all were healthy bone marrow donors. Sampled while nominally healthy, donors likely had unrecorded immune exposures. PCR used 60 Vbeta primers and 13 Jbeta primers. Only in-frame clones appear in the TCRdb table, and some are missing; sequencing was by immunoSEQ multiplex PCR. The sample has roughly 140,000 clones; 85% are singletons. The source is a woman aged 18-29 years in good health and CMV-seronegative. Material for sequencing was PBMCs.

DNA of the CDR3: TGTGCCTGGGGGGGGACAGGGGGCTATCAGCCCCAGCATTTT. Encoded protein: CAWGGTGGYQPQHF. This chain links TRBV30 with TRBJ1-5; 12 positions agree with TRBD1. Trimming cost V 5 bases and J 5 bases; bases outside gene matches: 4. The CDR3 covers 14 residues. The germline gives CDR1 GTSNPN, CDR2 SVGIG (reference sequence).